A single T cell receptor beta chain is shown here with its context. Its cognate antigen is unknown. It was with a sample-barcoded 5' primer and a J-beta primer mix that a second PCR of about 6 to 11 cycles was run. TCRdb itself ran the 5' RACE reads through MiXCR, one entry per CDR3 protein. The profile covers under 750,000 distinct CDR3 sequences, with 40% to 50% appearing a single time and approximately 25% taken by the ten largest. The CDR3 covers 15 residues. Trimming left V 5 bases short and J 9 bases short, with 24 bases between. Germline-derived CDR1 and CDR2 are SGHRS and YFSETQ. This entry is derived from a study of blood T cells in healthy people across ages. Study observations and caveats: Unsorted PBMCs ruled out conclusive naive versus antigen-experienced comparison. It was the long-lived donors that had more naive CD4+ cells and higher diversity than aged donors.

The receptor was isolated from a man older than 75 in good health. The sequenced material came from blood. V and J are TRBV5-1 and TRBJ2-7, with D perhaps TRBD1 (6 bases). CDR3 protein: CASRTGTSSYNGQYF. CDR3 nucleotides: TGCGCCAGCAGAACAGGGACAAGCTCCTACAATGGGCAGTACTTC.